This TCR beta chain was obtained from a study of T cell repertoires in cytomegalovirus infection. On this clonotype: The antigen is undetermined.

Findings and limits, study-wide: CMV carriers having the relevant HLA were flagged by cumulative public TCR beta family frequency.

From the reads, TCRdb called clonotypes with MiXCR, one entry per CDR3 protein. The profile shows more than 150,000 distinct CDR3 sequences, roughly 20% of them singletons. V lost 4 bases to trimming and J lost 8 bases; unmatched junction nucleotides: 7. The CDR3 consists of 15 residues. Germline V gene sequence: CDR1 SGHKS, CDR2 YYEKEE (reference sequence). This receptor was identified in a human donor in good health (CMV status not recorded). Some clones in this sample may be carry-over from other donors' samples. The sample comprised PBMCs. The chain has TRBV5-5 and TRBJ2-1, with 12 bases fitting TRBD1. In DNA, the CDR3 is TGTGCCAGCAGCATACCGGGACAGGGGGCGGATGAGCAGTTCTTC. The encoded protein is CASSIPGQGADEQFF. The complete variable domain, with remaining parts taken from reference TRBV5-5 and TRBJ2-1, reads DAGVTQSPTHLIKTRGQQVTLRCSPISGHKSVSWYQQVLGQGPQFIFQYYEKEERGRGNFPDRFSARQFPNYSSELNVNALLLGDSALYLCASSIPGQGADEQFFGPGTRLTVL.